The 3 T cell receptor beta chains below were found in one sample sequenced in a study of T cell changes during pregnancy in multiple sclerosis. Data came from immunoSEQ multiplex PCR; TCRdb stores just in-frame clones and leaves some out. The sample lists over 55,000 clones, approximately 92% occurring once. The input for sequencing was CD8+ T cells from peripheral blood mononuclear cells, taken in the third trimester of pregnancy. These receptors were taken from a female donor in good health, enrolled as a control in a pregnancy study.

This chain joins TRBV6-6 and TRBJ2-3; 10 bases line up with TRBD1. Trimming cost V 5 bases and J 2 bases; bases outside gene matches: 7. The CDR3 loop spans 16 amino acids. Germline CDR1 is MNHNY and CDR2 is SVGAGI (reference sequence). The CDR3 region has the DNA TGTGCCAGCAGTACGGGACAGGGGATTTACACAGATACGCAGTATTTT. The encoded protein is CASSTGQGIYTDTQYF.

The rearrangement uses TRBV7-2 and TRBJ2-3, with 14 positions matching TRBD2. The trim removed 0 bases at V and 0 bases at J, leaving 2 bases unmatched. This CDR3 region has 18 residues. Germline CDR1 is SGHTA and CDR2 is FQGNSA. The CDR3 DNA is TGTGCCAGCAGCTTAGCTGGGACTAGCGGGGGTAGCACAGATACGCAGTATTTT. It is translated as CASSLAGTSGGSTDTQYF.

Only one count was recorded for this clone. This chain joins TRBV11-3 and TRBJ2-3; TRBD2 might be the D (6 bases). The CDR3 spans 17 residues. Germline V gene sequence: CDR1 SGHNT, CDR2 YENEEA. The V end was cut by 0 bases, the J end by 2 bases, with 15 bases between. The CDR3 DNA reads TGTGCCAGCAGCTTAGATCGGGGCGGGGACCCCACAGATACGCAGTATTTT. It encodes CASSLDRGGDPTDTQYF.